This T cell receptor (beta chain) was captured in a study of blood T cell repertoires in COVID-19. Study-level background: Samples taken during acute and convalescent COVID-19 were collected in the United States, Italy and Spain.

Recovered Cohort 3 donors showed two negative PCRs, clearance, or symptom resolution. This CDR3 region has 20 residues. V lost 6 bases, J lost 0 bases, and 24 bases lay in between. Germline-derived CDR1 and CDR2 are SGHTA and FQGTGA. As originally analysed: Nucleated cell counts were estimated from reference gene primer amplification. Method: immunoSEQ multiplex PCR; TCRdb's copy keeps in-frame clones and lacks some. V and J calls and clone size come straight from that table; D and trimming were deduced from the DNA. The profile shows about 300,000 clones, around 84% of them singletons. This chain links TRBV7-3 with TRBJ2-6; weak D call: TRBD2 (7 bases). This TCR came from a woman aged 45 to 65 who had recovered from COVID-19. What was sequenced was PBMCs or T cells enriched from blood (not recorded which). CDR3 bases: TGTGCCAGCAGGGGGGGGCCCCCACGAGGCGGAAACTCTGGGGCCAACGTCCTGACTTTC. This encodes CASRGGPPRGGNSGANVLTF. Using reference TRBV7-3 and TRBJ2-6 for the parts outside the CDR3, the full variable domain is GAGVSQTPSNKVTEKGKYVELRCDPISGHTALYWYRQSLGQGPEFLIYFQGTGAADDSGLPNDRFFAVRPEGSVSTLKIQRTERGDSAVYLCASRGGPPRGGNSGANVLTFGAGSRLTVL.